The next 16 T cell receptor beta chains were all read from a single sample in a study of CD8 T cells in ankylosing spondylitis listed by TCRdb under 2017. The receptor library was made with 5' RACE. The sequencer listed for this sample is Illumina HiSeq 2500. In-frame beta chains were kept once TCRdb had trimmed the public reads at Q25 with fastp and called clones with MiXCR. Each CDR3 protein gets just one entry, which takes the most common genes and DNA from the rows behind it. Counted in this sample were fewer than 40,000 distinct CDR3 sequences; around 30% of them appeared once. The top ten clonotypes cover about 50% of the sample. The sequenced sample was synovial fluid, either unsorted or a sorted T cell fraction (not recorded which). These receptors were taken from a male donor with ankylosing spondylitis.

The chain links TRBV20-1 to TRBJ2-1, with TRBD2 matching over 8 bases. With 0 bases clipped from V and 10 bases from J, the junction kept 11 bases outside the gene matches. The CDR3 is 15 amino acids. CDR1 and CDR2 from the germline V gene are DFQATT and SNEGSKA (reference sequence). The CDR3 loop reads CSARDPGRDPPEQFF. The CDR3, as DNA: TGCAGTGCTAGAGACCCCGGGAGGGACCCGCCGGAGCAGTTCTTC.

This clonotype occurred many times. The chain links TRBV27 to TRBJ1-1; unclear D gene. CDR3 length: 15 amino acids. With 5 bases removed from V and 4 bases from J, the gap between germline ends came to 17 bases. The germline V gene has CDR1 MNHEY and CDR2 SMNVEV (reference sequence). CDR3: CASSPLADWGTEAFF. DNA of the CDR3: TGTGCCAGCAGTCCACTCGCGGACTGGGGCACTGAAGCTTTCTTT.

V is TRBV11-2 and J is TRBJ2-5; TRBD2 aligns across 8 bases. The trim removed 5 bases at V and 3 bases at J, leaving 5 bases unmatched. The CDR3 is 14 residues long. Germline assignment: CDR1 SGHAT and CDR2 FQNNGV. The CDR3, as DNA: TGTGCCAGCAGCCCTTCCGGGAGGGAAGAGACCCAGTACTTC. Translation gives CASSPSGREETQYF.

This clonotype was seen repeatedly, ten times or more. The rearrangement joins TRBV6-1 to TRBJ2-1; a possible D gene is TRBD2 (5 bases). The CDR3 is 15 residues long. The germline V gene has CDR1 MNHNS and CDR2 SASEGT. V lost 10 bases and J lost 4, with 20 bases in between. This CDR3 is CATLGSEIQYNEQFF. The CDR3 DNA is TGTGCCACCCTGGGTAGCGAGATACAATACAATGAGCAGTTCTTC.

In its sample, this clonotype was seen many times. The CDR3 loop is CASSQVFSRSAWSPLHF. The CDR3 DNA reads as TGTGCCAGCAGCCAAGTCTTTAGCAGGTCGGCGTGGTCACCCCTCCACTTT. This chain uses TRBV3-1 with TRBJ1-6, with unresolved D. V was clipped by 1 base and J by 10 bases, with 20 bases between them. Per the germline V gene, CDR1 is LGHDT and CDR2 is YNNKEL (reference sequence). CDR3 length: 17 amino acids. Full variable domain (remainder filled in from reference TRBV3-1 and TRBJ1-6): DTAVSQTPKYLVTQMGNDKSIKCEQNLGHDTMYWYKQDSKKFLKIMFSYNNKELIINETVPNRFSPKSPDKAHLNLHINSLELGDSAVYFCASSQVFSRSAWSPLHFGNGTRLTVT.

This CDR3 reads CASSQDGVAPNHEKLFF. The DNA for the CDR3 is TGTGCCAGCAGCCAAGACGGGGTCGCACCGAATCATGAAAAACTGTTTTTT. J is TRBJ1-4 and V is TRBV14; no firm D call. The CDR3 has 17 residues. Trimming took off 0 bases at V and 6 bases at J, with 17 bases between the two ends. The germline V gene encodes CDR1 SGHDN and CDR2 FVKESK.

V is TRBV20-1 and J is TRBJ1-5; TRBD1 matches 7 bases. From germline, CDR1 is DFQATT and CDR2 SNEGSKA (reference sequence). CDR3 length: 14 amino acids. The trim removed 5 bases at V and 1 base at J, leaving 5 bases unmatched. The CDR3 nucleotides read TGCAGTGCTGGGGGACAGAGGAGCAATCAGCCCCAGCATTTT. Translating it yields CSAGGQRSNQPQHF.

DNA for the CDR3: TGTGCCAGCAGTCCCGTTCCTAGCGCTGGCGAGACCCAGTACTTC. It specifies CASSPVPSAGETQYF. V gene TRBV27 combines with J gene TRBJ2-5; TRBD2 might be the D (6 bases). Germline V lookup: CDR1 MNHEY, CDR2 SMNVEV (reference sequence). Deletions cut 5 bases from V and 5 bases from J, with 18 bases between. CDR3 size: 15 residues.

The chain has TRBV12-3 or TRBV12-4 and TRBJ2-5; the D call may be TRBD1 or TRBD2 (5 bases each). This CDR3 is 14 amino acids long. Deletions cut 7 bases from V and 5 bases from J, with 17 bases between. The DNA of the CDR3 is TGTGCCAGCACCACCCAACCGGGGCGGGAGACCCAGTACTTC. Its translation: CASTTQPGRETQYF.

The chain couples TRBV12-3 or TRBV12-4 to TRBJ2-1; 11 bases map to TRBD2. J gave up 6 bases and V 9 bases, and 4 bases lay outside the gene matches. The CDR3 totals 13 residues. The CDR3 spells CASGTSGGNEQFF. CDR3 nucleotide sequence: TGTGCCAGTGGGACTAGCGGAGGCAATGAGCAGTTCTTC.

This clonotype was counted only a few times. The chain couples TRBV6-4 to TRBJ2-1; 9 bases line up with TRBD2. Per the germline V gene, CDR1 is MRHNA and CDR2 is SNTAGT. This CDR3 has 15 amino acids. V lost 4 bases, J lost 6 bases, and 7 bases stayed unmatched. The CDR3 here is CASSAETSGFNEQFF. CDR3 nucleotide sequence: TGTGCCAGCAGTGCGGAGACTAGCGGATTCAATGAGCAGTTCTTC.

This chain joins TRBV2 and TRBJ1-2; possible D gene TRBD1, 5 bases. CDR1 is SNHLY and CDR2 is FYNNEI in the germline V gene. The CDR3 has 14 amino acids. Trimming removed 2 bases from V and 8 bases from J, with 15 bases in between. Written as DNA, the CDR3 is TGTGCCAGCAGTGAAAGTCCGGCAGGGCGGGGCTACACCTTC. Its protein product is CASSESPAGRGYTF.

The chain carries TRBV16 and TRBJ2-7; D not resolved. The germline V gene encodes CDR1 KGHSY and CDR2 FQNENV. V was pared by 3 bases and J by 2 bases, with 11 bases between. There are 14 residues in the CDR3. The CDR3: CASSHGFRPYEQYF. The CDR3 DNA reads TGTGCCAGCAGCCATGGATTTCGCCCCTACGAGCAGTACTTC.

The chain carries TRBV4-1 and TRBJ1-3; weak D call: TRBD1 (5 bases). This CDR3 region has 15 residues. Deletions cut 0 bases from V and 0 bases from J, with 6 bases between. Germline V CDR1 and CDR2: MGHRA, YSYEKL. As DNA, the CDR3 is TGCGCCAGCAGCCAAGAAGGACACTCTGGAAACACCATATATTTT. Protein product: CASSQEGHSGNTIYF.

This clonotype was counted a single time. The chain recombines TRBV4-1 with TRBJ2-2; D is ambiguous. This CDR3 spans 16 amino acids. The V end lost 1 base, the J end lost 2 bases, and 11 bases lay between the germline ends. Germline V gene data show CDR1 as MGHRA and CDR2 as YSYEKL. The CDR3 nucleotides read TGCGCCAGCAGCCAAGTGGTCCGAACTAACACCGGGGAGCTGTTTTTT. It yields the protein CASSQVVRTNTGELFF.

In this sample, this clonotype turned up a few times. The genes are TRBV12-3 or TRBV12-4 and TRBJ1-5, with TRBD1 as a possible D gene (5 bases). Trimming removed 4 bases from V and 5 bases from J, with 12 bases in between. The length of the CDR3 is 14 residues. The CDR3 nucleotides read TGTGCCAGCAGTTCTCTCGGGGGGGATCAGCCCCAGCATTTT. It yields the protein CASSSLGGDQPQHF.